One sample yielded the 10 T cell receptor beta chains listed below, sequenced in a study of blood T cell repertoires in COVID-19. Here immunoSEQ multiplex PCR was the method, and the copy in TCRdb shows in-frame clones only, minus some. In the table there are 250,000 to 350,000 clones, 75% to 90% of which are singletons. The sequencing input was peripheral blood. The receptors come from a woman aged 45 to 65 who had recovered from COVID-19.

In the case of this clone: At one end the junction does not follow the germline gene, possibly because of a read error. This sequence joins TRBV2 and TRBJ1-1; D not resolved. The CDR3 sequence is 13 residues long. CDR1 is SNHLY and CDR2 is FYNNEI in the germline V gene. CDR3 nucleotides: TGTGCCAGCATTCTAGACCGGAACAATGAAGCTTTCTTT. Its translation is CASILDRNNEAFF.

The chain has TRBV5-1 and TRBJ1-3; unclear D gene. Germline V gene sequence: CDR1 SGHRS, CDR2 YFSETQ. V was trimmed by 4 bases and J by 4 bases, leaving 15 bases between them. The CDR3 loop spans 15 amino acids. The CDR3 protein is CASSPTYGEGNTIYF. The CDR3 DNA reads as TGCGCCAGCAGCCCGACTTATGGAGAAGGAAACACCATATATTTT.

The V call is TRBV6-5, the J call TRBJ2-6; TRBD1 aligns across 8 bases. Germline values: CDR1 MNHEY, CDR2 SVGAGI. V was clipped by 6 bases and J by 2 bases; unmatched bases: 3. CDR3 length equals 15 residues. This chain's CDR3 is CASSGQGAGANVLTF. The CDR3 DNA reads TGTGCCAGCAGCGGACAGGGAGCTGGGGCCAACGTCCTGACTTTC.

The chain links TRBV7-8 to TRBJ1-2; a weak D match, TRBD1 (6 bases). V dropped 0 bases and J dropped 6 bases, with 14 bases sitting between them. This CDR3 has 15 amino acids. Germline V gene lookup returns CDR1 SGHVS and CDR2 FQNEAQ. CDR3: CASSLAQGTSDGYTF. The CDR3 DNA sequence: TGTGCCAGCAGCTTAGCGCAGGGGACATCCGATGGCTACACCTTC.

The chain joins TRBV7-8 to TRBJ2-7; D perhaps matches TRBD2 (6 bases). There are 16 residues in the CDR3. The V gene's germline CDR1 is SGHVS and CDR2 FQNEAQ. V lost 4 bases and J lost 0, with 16 bases in between. The DNA for the CDR3 is TGTGCCAGCAGCTACCCCCCCCGGGGGTCCTCCTACGAGCAGTACTTC. Amino acids: CASSYPPRGSSYEQYF.

This rearrangement joins TRBV28 to TRBJ2-6, with unresolved D. The CDR3 runs 15 residues. Trimming removed 1 base at V and 0 bases at J, with 4 bases between. CDR1 MDHEN and CDR2 SYDVKM come from the germline V gene. CDR3 nucleotides: TGTGCCAGCAGTTTATCCCTCTCTGGGGCCAACGTCCTGACTTTC. Translating it yields CASSLSLSGANVLTF. Using reference TRBV28 and TRBJ2-6 for the parts outside the CDR3, the full variable domain is DVKVTQSSRYLVKRTGEKVFLECVQDMDHENMFWYRQDPGLGLRLIYFSYDVKMKEKGDIPEGYSVSREKKERFSLILESASTNQTSMYLCASSLSLSGANVLTFGAGSRLTVL.

This clone appeared once. J is TRBJ1-3 and V is TRBV5-1; the D gene is possibly TRBD1 (5 bases). V lost 0 bases and J lost 2, with 12 bases in between. This CDR3 is built from 16 residues. CDR1 is SGHRS and CDR2 is YFSETQ in the germline V gene. The CDR3: CASSLVGGLAGNTIYF. DNA for the CDR3: TGCGCCAGCAGCTTGGTCGGGGGTTTGGCTGGAAACACCATATATTTT.

The chain carries TRBV6-1 and TRBJ1-2; D is unclear. CDR3 length: 13 residues. Trimming pared 3 bases from V and 2 bases from J, leaving 7 bases between. Germline V lookup: CDR1 MNHNS, CDR2 SASEGT. CDR3 sequence: CASSDARNYGYTF. The CDR3 coding sequence is TGTGCCAGCAGTGATGCCAGAAACTATGGCTACACCTTC.

This sequence joins TRBV3-1 (or the pseudogene TRBV3-2) and TRBJ1-2; D gene uncertain. V lost 0 bases, J lost 3 bases, and 11 bases lay in between. Germline CDR1 reads LGHDT; CDR2 reads YNNKEL (reference sequence). CDR3 length: 15 residues. This CDR3 reads CASSQDFNGDYGYTF. The CDR3 DNA reads as TGTGCCAGCAGCCAAGATTTTAACGGAGACTATGGCTACACCTTC.

V gene TRBV3-1 (or the pseudogene TRBV3-2) combines with J gene TRBJ2-3; no reliable D call. The germline CDR1 and CDR2 sequences are LGHDT and YNNKEL (reference sequence). The V end was cut by 1 base, the J end by 2 bases, with 10 bases between. This CDR3 region has 15 residues. The CDR3 bases are TGTGCCAGCAGCCAAGTCCGAGGCTCCACAGATACGCAGTATTTT. Translating it yields CASSQVRGSTDTQYF.